These T cell receptor beta chains were read from a single sample in a study of sequential checkpoint blockade in melanoma. The repertoire was sequenced with immunoSEQ multiplex PCR; TCRdb's copy has only in-frame clones and lacks some. The sample records about 9,200 clones, less than 30% being singletons. The sequencing used tumor tissue (inferred from file names), collected from a patient given nivolumab and ipilimumab in sequence. Receptor source: a human donor with melanoma. Each CDR3 is given with its conserved first and last residue. The order of the fields is V gene, D gene, J gene, clone size, CDR3 protein, CDR3 DNA. The D gene is left open where the match is weak. Clone sizes are given selectively: once, few, many, or a class where the clone is expanded.

TRBV11-3	TRBD1	TRBJ2-7	many	CASSFSRQGVHHEQYF	TGTGCCAGCAGCTTCAGTAGGCAGGGGGTTCACCACGAGCAGTACTTC
TRBV29-1	.	TRBJ2-3	few	CSGRLGSVSTDTQYF	TGCAGCGGTAGACTAGGGAGTGTTAGCACAGATACGCAGTATTTT
TRBV6-8	TRBD2	TRBJ2-2	.	CASSYVSGGKNTGELFF	TGTGCCAGCAGTTACGTTAGCGGGGGGAAAAACACCGGGGAGCTGTTTTTT
TRBV6-7	TRBD1	TRBJ1-1	few	CASSQGQEPFF	TGTGCCAGCAGCCAGGGACAGGAGCCTTTCTTT
TRBV30	.	TRBJ2-5	few	CAWSPTVSETQYF	TGTGCCTGGAGTCCGACAGTTTCGGAGACCCAGTACTTC
TRBV11-3	TRBD2	TRBJ2-3	medium-sized	CASSRTSGGPSRDTQYF	TGTGCCAGCAGCCGGACTAGCGGGGGCCCGTCAAGAGATACGCAGTATTTT
TRBV19	.	TRBJ1-4	medium-sized	CASSISGASEKLFF	TGTGCCAGTAGTATTTCAGGGGCAAGTGAAAAACTGTTTTTT
TRBV6-8	TRBD1	TRBJ2-1	few	CASRPTGTGGNEQFF	TGTGCCAGCAGGCCGACCGGGACAGGGGGCAATGAGCAGTTCTTC
TRBV30	TRBD1	TRBJ2-2	few	CAWSRQGVNTGELFF	TGTGCCTGGAGTCGCCAGGGGGTAAACACCGGGGAGCTGTTTTTT
TRBV6-8	.	TRBJ1-5	few	CASSTGYSNQPQHF	TGTGCCAGCAGTACAGGCTATAGCAATCAGCCCCAGCATTTT
TRBV5-1	.	TRBJ2-7	few	CASSFLREASYEQYF	TGCGCCAGCAGCTTCCTCAGGGAGGCCTCCTACGAGCAGTACTTC
TRBV5-1	TRBD1	TRBJ1-3	once	CASRQTGGSGNTIYF	TGCGCCAGCAGGCAGACAGGGGGCTCTGGAAACACCATATATTTT
TRBV11-3	TRBD1	TRBJ2-2	few	CASSLQGVLGTGELFF	TGTGCCAGCAGCTTACAGGGGGTACTTGGCACCGGGGAGCTGTTTTTT
TRBV29-1	.	TRBJ1-2	.	CSVENWAPNYGYTF	TGCAGCGTTGAAAACTGGGCCCCTAACTATGGCTACACCTTC
TRBV23-1	TRBD2	TRBJ2-7	many	CASSQARGGIYEQYF	TGCGCCAGCAGCCAGGCCCGCGGGGGGATCTACGAGCAGTACTTC
TRBV10-2	.	TRBJ2-1	.	CASSESMEGRRFF	TGCGCCAGCAGTGAGTCGATGGAGGGGAGACGGTTCTTC
TRBV6-8	TRBD1	TRBJ1-4	many	CASRRRPNRGATNEKLFF	TGTGCCAGCAGACGTCGCCCAAACAGGGGGGCAACTAATGAAAAACTGTTTTTT
TRBV10-3	.	TRBJ2-2	.	CAISESDGSNTGELFF	TGTGCCATCAGTGAGTCGGACGGATCGAACACCGGGGAGCTGTTTTTT
TRBV6-8	.	TRBJ2-7	few	CASSQRGVYEQYF	TGTGCCAGCAGTCAGAGGGGGGTCTACGAGCAGTACTTC
TRBV6-8	.	TRBJ1-3	.	CASSRDGSSGNTIYF	TGTGCCAGCAGTCGGGACGGCTCATCTGGAAACACCATATATTTT
TRBV11-3	.	TRBJ1-2	.	CASSLKGGPYGYTF	TGTGCCAGCAGCTTGAAGGGGGGCCCCTATGGCTACACCTTC
TRBV10-2	.	TRBJ1-6	.	CASSDQRSPLHF	TGCGCCAGCAGTGACCAGCGCTCACCCCTCCACTTT
TRBV19	.	TRBJ2-5	once	CASRLGNQETQYF	TGTGCCAGTAGATTAGGGAACCAAGAGACCCAGTACTTC
TRBV11-3	.	TRBJ1-6	many	CASSLVGVGRDNSPLHF	TGTGCCAGCAGCTTAGTAGGGGTGGGACGGGATAATTCACCCCTCCACTTT
TRBV19	.	TRBJ2-7	few	CASSIDLGRVYEQYF	TGTGCCAGTAGTATAGATCTTGGCAGGGTATACGAGCAGTACTTC
TRBV4-1	.	TRBJ1-1	many	CASSARTAAPEAFF	TGCGCCAGCAGCGCACGGACGGCTGCCCCCGAAGCTTTCTTT
TRBV6-8	.	TRBJ2-1	few	CASSVGGTNEQFF	TGTGCCAGCAGTGTAGGGGGGACCAATGAGCAGTTCTTC
TRBV29-1	TRBD1	TRBJ2-3	.	CSVGSPGQGEGDTQYF	TGCAGCGTTGGATCCCCGGGACAGGGTGAAGGAGATACGCAGTATTTT
TRBV28	.	TRBJ2-5	once	CASRVGGRRETQYF	TGTGCCAGCAGGGTCGGCGGAAGGAGAGAGACCCAGTACTTC
TRBV19	.	TRBJ1-5	.	CASSNLQGSQPQHF	TGTGCCAGTAGCAACCTACAGGGTAGTCAGCCCCAGCATTTT
TRBV6-8	TRBD1	TRBJ2-7	few	CASSRTGIGPYEQYF	TGTGCCAGCAGTCGGACAGGTATAGGACCCTACGAGCAGTACTTC
TRBV14	.	TRBJ2-7	.	CASSQTLRPYEQYF	TGTGCCAGCAGCCAAACGCTCCGTCCCTACGAGCAGTACTTC
TRBV28	.	TRBJ1-2	few	CASSFGSNYGYTF	TGTGCCAGCAGTTTTGGGTCCAACTATGGCTACACCTTC
TRBV6-8	TRBD1	TRBJ1-1	.	CAISANGQGNTEAFF	TGTGCCATCAGTGCTAACGGACAGGGTAACACTGAAGCTTTCTTT
TRBV11-3	.	TRBJ1-4	many	CASSPGATNEKLFF	TGTGCCAGCAGCCCGGGAGCAACTAATGAAAAACTGTTTTTT
TRBV9	.	TRBJ1-2	few	CASSADPWDDYGYTF	TGTGCCAGCAGCGCCGATCCCTGGGACGACTATGGCTACACCTTC
TRBV15	.	TRBJ1-2	.	CATSREAVGALYGYTF	TGTGCCACCAGCAGAGAGGCTGTAGGGGCCCTCTATGGCTACACCTTC
TRBV10-3	.	TRBJ2-1	few	CASCPGETYNEQFF	TGTGCCAGCTGCCCGGGTGAGACGTACAATGAGCAGTTCTTC
TRBV6-8	.	TRBJ1-5	.	CASSLRGGQPQHF	TGTGCCAGCAGTCTGCGGGGAGGTCAGCCCCAGCATTTT
TRBV9	.	TRBJ1-1	few	CASTPLEAEAFF	TGTGCCAGCACCCCCCTAGAGGCTGAAGCTTTCTTT
TRBV28	TRBD1	TRBJ2-1	few	CASRPPNRGSSYNEQFF	TGTGCCAGCAGACCCCCTAACAGGGGGAGCTCCTACAATGAGCAGTTCTTC
TRBV29-1	.	TRBJ1-2	.	CSVGFSLTGGYTF	TGCAGCGTGGGGTTTTCCCTGACGGGTGGCTACACCTTC
TRBV11-3	TRBD2	TRBJ2-2	large	CASSWLGLAGNTGELFF	TGTGCCAGCAGCTGGCTTGGACTAGCGGGGAACACCGGGGAGCTGTTTTTT
TRBV28	.	TRBJ1-2	.	CASHLGGAHTNYGYTF	TGTGCCAGCCACCTTGGGGGGGCCCACACTAACTATGGCTACACCTTC
TRBV6-8	.	TRBJ2-5	few	CASSYSEGDLETQYF	TGTGCCAGCAGTTACTCGGAGGGCGATTTGGAGACCCAGTACTTC
TRBV6-8	.	TRBJ1-6	.	CASSPRGRSSYNSPLHF	TGTGCCAGCAGTCCTCGAGGGCGAAGCTCCTATAATTCACCCCTCCACTTT
TRBV19	TRBD2	TRBJ2-3	.	CASSISLAGGPSADTQYF	TGTGCCAGTAGTATTAGTCTAGCGGGGGGGCCGAGCGCAGATACGCAGTATTTT
TRBV28	.	TRBJ2-4	.	CASSLRVRLTKNIQYF	TGTGCCAGCAGTTTAAGGGTGAGATTAACCAAAAACATTCAGTACTTC
TRBV19	TRBD1	TRBJ1-2	.	CASTSTPGQGDYGYTF	TGTGCCAGTACCTCTACACCGGGACAGGGAGACTATGGCTACACCTTC
TRBV28	.	TRBJ1-4	medium-sized	CASSSVVTNEKLFF	TGTGCCAGCAGTTCCGTAGTCACTAATGAAAAACTGTTTTTT
TRBV6-8	TRBD1	TRBJ2-1	few	CASGRTGAYNEQFF	TGTGCCAGCGGCCGGACAGGGGCATACAATGAGCAGTTCTTC
TRBV6-8	.	TRBJ1-4	few	CASSYSTGISEKLFF	TGTGCCAGCAGTTACTCGACGGGGATCTCGGAAAAACTGTTTTTT
TRBV11-3	.	TRBJ1-1	medium-sized	CASSLELITSSEAFF	TGTGCCAGCAGCTTAGAACTAATAACTAGCTCTGAAGCTTTCTTT
TRBV11-3	TRBD1	TRBJ2-5	medium-sized	CASSPALTGRRETQYF	TGTGCCAGCAGCCCCGCCCTGACAGGGCGAAGAGAGACCCAGTACTTC
TRBV11-3	TRBD1	TRBJ2-2	.	CASSWGQGRTGELFF	TGTGCCAGCAGCTGGGGACAGGGCCGAACCGGGGAGCTGTTTTTT
TRBV28	TRBD1	TRBJ1-1	few	CASSRTGRLTEAFF	TGTGCCAGCAGCCGGACAGGGAGGCTAACCGAAGCTTTCTTT
TRBV19	.	TRBJ1-4	few	CASSTTGGEKLFF	TGTGCCAGTAGTACGACAGGAGGTGAAAAACTGTTTTTT
TRBV6-8	.	TRBJ1-6	medium-sized	CASSYSPGQNSPLHF	TGTGCCAGCAGTTACTCACCCGGACAAAATTCACCCCTCCACTTT
TRBV28	.	TRBJ1-2	.	CASSLRGVWSGYTF	TGTGCCAGCAGTTTGCGGGGGGTTTGGAGTGGCTACACCTTC